This T cell receptor (beta chain) derives from a study of blood T cell repertoires in COVID-19. The authors' processing: Amplification from reference gene primers served as the basis for estimated nucleated cell counts. Measured with immunoSEQ multiplex PCR; TCRdb has only the in-frame clones, and not every one. The D gene and trimming were derived from the DNA, and the V and J assignments and clone size from that table. The data hold tens of thousands of clones, with roughly three quarters observed a single time. The length of the CDR3 is 15 residues. Germline values: CDR1 MDHEN, CDR2 SYDVKM. V shed 4 bases, J shed 5 bases, and the junction held 4 bases outside the gene matches.

J is TRBJ2-1 and V is TRBV28; 11 positions match TRBD2. Sequencing was carried out using peripheral blood. The clonotype was recovered from a man between 65 and 79 years old with COVID-19, enrolled during active disease. The CDR3 nucleotides are TGTGCCAGCAGTTCACTAGCGGGAGAAAACAATGAGCAGTTCTTC. Residues: CASSSLAGENNEQFF.